These 18 T cell receptor beta chains were all obtained from the same sample, sequenced in a study of CD8+CD57+ T cells in acquired aplastic anemia. Profiling that covered TCR beta VDJ and CDR3 relied on genomic DNA as its template. TCRdb re-called the reads with MiXCR, one entry per CDR3 protein. The data show around 400,000 distinct CDR3 sequences, about 70% seen once. What was sequenced was sorted CD4+, CD8+, or CD8+CD57+ T cells (not recorded which) from PBMCs. The receptors were sampled from a human donor in good health, serving as a control.

The CDR3 bases are TGTGCCAGCAGCTTGGACTTTGCTAGCTATGGCTACACCTTC. This translates into CASSLDFASYGYTF. The rearrangement links TRBV5-8 to TRBJ1-2, with D unresolved. Germline V gene data show CDR1 as SGHTS and CDR2 as YDEGEE. The CDR3 is made up of 14 amino acids. V gave up 0 bases and J gave up 4 bases, with 10 bases separating them.

This clonotype has ten or more counts. The chain is built from TRBV15 and TRBJ2-7; D not resolved. The CDR3 consists of 15 residues. V was cut by 3 bases and J by 2 bases, with 14 bases left in between. Germline V gives CDR1 LNHNV, CDR2 YYDKDF (reference sequence). The CDR3 DNA sequence: TGTGCCACCAGCAGTAGGACGGAGATCCCCTACGAGCAGTACTTC. This codes for CATSSRTEIPYEQYF.

The table lists this clonotype with many counts. J is TRBJ1-2 and V is TRBV10-2; no firm D call. The CDR3 loop spans 14 amino acids. The germline V gene has CDR1 WSHSY and CDR2 SAAADI. V gave up 2 bases and J gave up 4 bases, with 11 bases separating them. CDR3 region: CASSEEGRFYGYTF. CDR3 DNA: TGCGCCAGCAGTGAGGAGGGCAGATTCTATGGCTACACCTTC.

The chain links TRBV12-3 or TRBV12-4 to TRBJ1-1; 9 bases map to TRBD1. The junction had 6 bases not matched to a gene; V was cut back by 8 bases and J by 5 bases. The CDR3 totals 13 residues. CDR3 coding DNA: TGTGCCAGCCGGGGGGACAGGGCGACTGAAGCTTTCTTT. The encoded protein is CASRGDRATEAFF.

The V gene is TRBV19, the J gene TRBJ1-1; possibly TRBD1 for D (6 bases). V was shortened by 10 bases and J by 6 bases, with 27 bases between the two germline ends. Germline-derived CDR1 and CDR2 are LNHDA and SQIVND (reference sequence). The CDR3 has 16 amino acids. CDR3 DNA: TGTGCCACCACAGGGAAGTCAGAGGGCTTGTACTCTGAAGCTTTCTTT. Its translation is CATTGKSEGLYSEAFF.

This clonotype was picked up many times. This chain's CDR3 is CSVEGGADEQYF. As DNA, the CDR3 is TGCAGCGTTGAAGGGGGCGCGGACGAGCAGTACTTC. V usage is TRBV29-1 and J usage is TRBJ2-7; a possible D gene is TRBD1 (5 bases). Trimming stripped 1 base from V and 5 bases from J, with 9 bases between. CDR1 SQVTM and CDR2 ANQGSEA come from the germline V gene. The CDR3 spans 12 residues.

The V gene is TRBV29-1, the J gene TRBJ1-1; D uncertain. Trimming left V 3 bases short and J 1 base short, with 9 bases between. Per the germline V gene, CDR1 is SQVTM and CDR2 is ANQGSEA. This CDR3 comprises 13 residues. In nucleotides, the CDR3 is TGCAGCGTTGAGTTAGGGTGGAACACTGAAGCTTTCTTT. Its translation is CSVELGWNTEAFF.

This clonotype was detected only once. CDR3 sequence (DNA): TGTGCCACCAGGAGGGAGAAAGCCAGTCGTTCCTACACCTTC. Translation gives CATRREKASRSYTF. J is TRBJ1-2 and V is TRBV7-9; D is unclear. The CDR3 runs to 14 residues. Trimming took off 10 bases at V and 10 bases at J, with 25 bases between the two ends. Germline-derived CDR1 and CDR2 are SEHNR and FQNEAQ (reference sequence).

The chain's CDR3 is CASSLGTGNYEQFF. The DNA for the CDR3 is TGCGCCAGCAGCCTGGGGACCGGCAACTATGAGCAGTTCTTC. The J gene is TRBJ2-1, the V gene TRBV5-1; D may correspond to TRBD1 or TRBD2 (5 bases each). This CDR3 has 14 amino acids. Germline V lookup: CDR1 SGHRS, CDR2 YFSETQ. The V gene lost 4 bases and the J gene lost 8 bases, with 16 bases spanning the gap.

This clonotype was found many times. The chain links TRBV12-3 or TRBV12-4 to TRBJ1-1, with D possibly matching TRBD1 (6 bases). V shed 4 bases and J shed 1 base, with 16 bases lying between them. This CDR3 contains 16 residues. CDR3 nucleotide sequence: TGTGCCAGCAGTTCTTTGACAGGTACAACGAACACTGAAGCTTTCTTT. As protein: CASSSLTGTTNTEAFF.

On this clonotype: Sequence at one end of the junction differs from germline and may be a read error. The chain has TRBV7-2 and TRBJ2-7; TRBD2 matches 12 bases. The CDR3 has 15 residues. In germline, CDR1 is SGHTA, CDR2 FQGNSA. CDR3 sequence reads: CASSLRTSGTNEQYF. The CDR3 bases are TGCGCCAGCAGTCTAAGGACTAGCGGGACAAACGAGCAGTACTTC.

Remarks on this clonotype: Its ends do not fully match the called genes, so a read error is possible. The genes are TRBV10-2 and TRBJ1-1; D ambiguous. The CDR3 loop spans 15 amino acids. Germline V lookup: CDR1 WSHSY, CDR2 SAAADI. In nucleotides, the CDR3 is TGTGCCAGCAGTGTAGGGCACAGCATGAATACTGAAGCTTTCTTT. Translated, it gives CASSVGHSMNTEAFF.

Remarks on this clonotype: Compared with germline, one end of the junction differs, possibly owing to a read error. This chain uses TRBV5-1 with TRBJ1-1, with D unresolved. The length of the CDR3 is 13 residues. Germline values: CDR1 SGHRS, CDR2 YFSETQ. CDR3 sequence reads: CASRSAPADEAFF. The CDR3 DNA is TGTGCCAGCCGCTCGGCGCCGGCTGATGAAGCTTTCTTT. The entire variable domain, with the rest obtained from reference TRBV5-1 and TRBJ1-1, is as follows: KAGVTQTPRYLIKTRGQQVTLSCSPISGHRSVSWYQQTPGQGLQFLFEYFSETQRNKGNFPGRFSGRQFSNSRSEMNVSTLELGDSALYLCASRSAPADEAFFGQGTRLTVV.

This clonotype was picked up one time. The chain is built from TRBV24-1 and TRBJ2-3; weak D call: TRBD1 (5 bases). V dropped 2 bases and J dropped 6 bases, with 17 bases sitting between them. CDR1 is KGHDR, CDR2 SFDVKD, per germline. The CDR3 has 16 residues. The CDR3 is CATSDSGQGTGDTQYF. The CDR3 nucleotides read TGTGCCACCAGTGATTCCGGACAAGGCACCGGGGATACGCAGTATTTT.

The gene calls are TRBV12-3 or TRBV12-4 and TRBJ1-1; weak D call: TRBD1 (5 bases). The CDR3 runs to 14 residues. V was clipped by 5 bases and J by 0 bases, with 10 bases between them. For the CDR3, the DNA is TGTGCCAGCAGTCCTCCGGGGGTGAACACTGAAGCTTTCTTT. This codes for CASSPPGVNTEAFF.

J is TRBJ1-1 and V is TRBV7-3, with 7 bases that match TRBD1. Trimming removed 5 bases from V and 6 bases from J; junction bases left unmatched: 12. Germline CDR1 and CDR2: SGHTA and FQGTGA. CDR3 size: 15 residues. The CDR3 is CASSVEVGGGAEAFF. The CDR3 DNA follows: TGTGCCAGCAGCGTGGAAGTAGGGGGCGGCGCTGAAGCTTTCTTT. The full variable domain, in which reference TRBV7-3 and TRBJ1-1 provide the parts outside the CDR3, is GAGVSQTPSNKVTEKGKYVELRCDPISGHTALYWYRQSLGQGPEFLIYFQGTGAADDSGLPNDRFFAVRPEGSVSTLKIQRTERGDSAVYLCASSVEVGGGAEAFFGQGTRLTVV.

This chain links TRBV20-1 with TRBJ2-7; TRBD1 agrees at 7 bases. Germline CDR1 is DFQATT and CDR2 is SNEGSKA (reference sequence). V lost 6 bases to trimming and J lost 11 bases; unmatched junction nucleotides: 13. The CDR3 is made up of 12 amino acids. The chain's CDR3 is CSAQNRGPDKYF. CDR3 coding DNA: TGCAGTGCACAGAACAGGGGCCCAGATAAGTACTTC.

The chain has TRBV19 and TRBJ1-6; D not certain. Trimming took 9 bases from V and 10 from J, leaving 19 bases between them. CDR3 length: 14 residues. Germline CDR1 is LNHDA and CDR2 is SQIVND (reference sequence). The CDR3 reads CASSEGPCNSPLHF. In DNA form, the CDR3 reads TGTGCCAGCAGTGAAGGACCATGTAACTCACCCCTCCACTTT.